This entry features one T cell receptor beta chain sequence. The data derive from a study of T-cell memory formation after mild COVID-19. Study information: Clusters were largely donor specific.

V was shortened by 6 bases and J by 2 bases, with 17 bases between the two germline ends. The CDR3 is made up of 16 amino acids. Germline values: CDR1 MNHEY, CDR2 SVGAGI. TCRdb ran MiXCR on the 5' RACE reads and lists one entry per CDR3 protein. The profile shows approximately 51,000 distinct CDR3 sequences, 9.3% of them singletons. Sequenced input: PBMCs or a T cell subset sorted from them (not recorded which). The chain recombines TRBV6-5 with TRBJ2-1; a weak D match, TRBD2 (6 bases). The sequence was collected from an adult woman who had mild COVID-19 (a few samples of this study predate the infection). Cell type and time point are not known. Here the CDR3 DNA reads TGTGCCAGCAGCCGCGGGATTCTCCTCACCTACAATGAGCAGTTCTTC. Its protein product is CASSRGILLTYNEQFF.